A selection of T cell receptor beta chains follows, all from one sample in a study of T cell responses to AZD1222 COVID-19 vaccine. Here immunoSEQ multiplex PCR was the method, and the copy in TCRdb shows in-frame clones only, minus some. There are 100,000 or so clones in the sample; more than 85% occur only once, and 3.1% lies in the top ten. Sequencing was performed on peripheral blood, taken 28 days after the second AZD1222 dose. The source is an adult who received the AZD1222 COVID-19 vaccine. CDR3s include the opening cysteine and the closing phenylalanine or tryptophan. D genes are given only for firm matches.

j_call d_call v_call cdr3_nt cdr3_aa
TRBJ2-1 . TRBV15 TGTGCCACCAGCAGAGGGGGGGCCTCCTACAATGAGCAGTTCTTC CATSRGGASYNEQFF
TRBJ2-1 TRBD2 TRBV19 TGTGCCAGTAGGCGGGCGGGGGGCTACAATGAGCAGTTCTTC CASRRAGGYNEQFF
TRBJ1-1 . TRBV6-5 TGTGCCAGTCTCTCGCCGGGGGGCGGGACTGAAGCTTTCTTT CASLSPGGGTEAFF
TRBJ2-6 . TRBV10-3 TGTGCCATCAGCCAGCCTAGTGAGGCCAACGTCCTGACTTTC CAISQPSEANVLTF
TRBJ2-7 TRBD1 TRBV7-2 TGTGCCAGCAGCTTAGCCGGGACAGGGGGCTCCTACGAGCAGTACTTC CASSLAGTGGSYEQYF
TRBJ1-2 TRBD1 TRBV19 TGTGCCAGTAGTCCCGGGGCGGACAGGGTACTCTATGGCTACACCTTC CASSPGADRVLYGYTF
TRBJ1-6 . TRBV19 TGTGCCAGTAAATTGAGCGGTTATAATTCACCCCTCCACTTT CASKLSGYNSPLHF
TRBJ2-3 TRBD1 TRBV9 TGTGCCAGCAGCGTAGAAGGGGGCCCTAGCACAGATACGCAGTATTTT CASSVEGGPSTDTQYF
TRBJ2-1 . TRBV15 TGTGCCACCAGCAGAGATCCCGACAGCTCCTACAATGAGCAGTTCTTC CATSRDPDSSYNEQFF
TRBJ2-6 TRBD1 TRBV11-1 TGTGCCAGCAGCATTACCAGGGGGCTCGGGGCCAACGTCCTGACTTTC CASSITRGLGANVLTF
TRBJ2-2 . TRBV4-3 TGCGCCAGCAGCCACCAGTACTCTACTTTCGGGGAGCTGTTTTTT CASSHQYSTFGELFF
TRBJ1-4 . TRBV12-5 TGTGCTAGTGGAATTACCGGAGGTTACGGAAAACTGTTTTTT CASGITGGYGKLFF
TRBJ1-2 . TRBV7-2 TGTGCCAGCAGCTTAGCGCTTCGCAGGGCGTCGAACTATGGCTACACCTTC CASSLALRRASNYGYTF
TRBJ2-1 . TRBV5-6 TGTGCCAGCAGCTTGAGTGTAAAATACAATGAGCAGTTCTTC CASSLSVKYNEQFF
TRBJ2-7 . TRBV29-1 TGCAGCGTTTCTCAGGAACCTACTCCCGAGCAGTACTTC CSVSQEPTPEQYF
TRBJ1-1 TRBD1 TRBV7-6 TGTGCCAGCAGCGCCCGGGACAGGGCCACTGAAGCTTTCTTT CASSARDRATEAFF
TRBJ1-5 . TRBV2 TGTGCCAGCAGTCTCCGGGGTTTGGAATTCAATCAGCCCCAGCATTTT CASSLRGLEFNQPQHF
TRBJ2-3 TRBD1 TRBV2 TGTGCCAGCAGTGGGACAGGGGGCTACACAGATACGCAGTATTTT CASSGTGGYTDTQYF